Below, 23 T cell receptor beta chains from the same sample are listed, as sequenced in a study of patients and donors after allogeneic stem cell transplantation. Using its own MiXCR run on the RT-PCR reads, TCRdb lists one record per CDR3 protein. The data hold about 230,000 distinct CDR3 sequences, with roughly 14% observed a single time. The sample taken for sequencing was blood, either unsorted or a sorted T cell fraction (not recorded which). These receptors were collected from a human donor who was either an allogeneic HSCT recipient or a stem cell or donor lymphocyte infusion donor (not recorded which). It is not recorded whose cells these are; they may come from a transplant donor.

This clonotype has more than one count but fewer than ten. This chain links TRBV2 with TRBJ2-1; 11 bases are a match to TRBD2. This CDR3 has 14 residues. Per germline, CDR1 SNHLY and CDR2 FYNNEI. V trimming: 7 bases; J trimming: 5 bases; junction bases outside the gene matches: 4. This CDR3 is CASTRLAGNNEQFF. In DNA, the CDR3 is TGTGCCAGCACCCGACTAGCGGGAAACAATGAGCAGTTCTTC.

The V call is TRBV5-5, the J call TRBJ2-3; 10 bases match TRBD2. V lost 4 bases to trimming and J lost 0 bases; unmatched junction nucleotides: 11. CDR3 length: 18 residues. Looked up from germline, CDR1 is SGHKS and CDR2 is YYEKEE (reference sequence). As DNA, the CDR3 is TGTGCCAGCAGCCCAAACCTCGGACTAGCGGCTAGCACAGATACGCAGTATTTT. Translated: CASSPNLGLAASTDTQYF.

This clonotype was picked up many times. The V call is TRBV5-1, the J call TRBJ1-1; D might be TRBD1 (5 bases). V shed 5 bases and J shed 0 bases, with 14 bases lying between them. The CDR3 covers 15 residues. Germline V gene data show CDR1 as SGHRS and CDR2 as YFSETQ. DNA for the CDR3: TGCGCCAGCAGACCGGGACGACTCATGAACACTGAAGCTTTCTTT. Protein product: CASRPGRLMNTEAFF.

The chain links TRBV2 to TRBJ1-3, with TRBD1 matching 8 bases. Losses at the gene ends were 4 bases for V and 4 bases for J; bases not matched to a gene: 6. Germline V gene sequence: CDR1 SNHLY, CDR2 FYNNEI. The CDR3 contains 15 residues. The CDR3 DNA is TGTGCCAGCAGTGGTCAGGGGGCGCGGGGAAACACCATATATTTT. Protein product: CASSGQGARGNTIYF. The complete variable domain, with remaining parts taken from reference TRBV2 and TRBJ1-3, reads EPEVTQTPSHQVTQMGQEVILRCVPISNHLYFYWYRQILGQKVEFLVSFYNNEISEKSEIFDDQFSVERPDGSNFTLKIRSTKLEDSAMYFCASSGQGARGNTIYFGEGSWLTVV.

V gene TRBV12-3 or TRBV12-4 combines with J gene TRBJ1-4; D possibly corresponds to TRBD1 (5 bases). Trimming stripped 3 bases from V and 10 bases from J, with 12 bases between. This CDR3 contains 13 residues. The CDR3 DNA sequence: TGTGCCAGCAGTTTGGGAGGGGTCGGAAAACTGTTTTTT. Its protein product is CASSLGGVGKLFF.

Ten or more counts support this clonotype. CDR3 sequence (DNA): TGTGCCACCAGTGAACCTAGCGGGCTTACCTACAATGAGCAGTTCTTC. It specifies CATSEPSGLTYNEQFF. The rearrangement joins TRBV24-1 to TRBJ2-1, with TRBD2 matching 8 bases. Germline CDR1 is KGHDR and CDR2 is SFDVKD. The CDR3 contains 16 residues. J gave up 2 bases and V 4 bases, and 6 bases lay outside the gene matches.

CDR3 coding DNA: TGCGCCAGCAGCTTGGGGGGGCCTACAGATACGCAGTATTTT. Translated, it gives CASSLGGPTDTQYF. This sequence joins TRBV5-1 and TRBJ2-3, with D perhaps TRBD1 (6 bases). The V gene's germline CDR1 is SGHRS and CDR2 YFSETQ. This CDR3 contains 14 residues. The ends were cut back, 0 bases at V and 3 bases at J, with 8 bases in the middle.

This clonotype was recorded many times. This chain links TRBV19 with TRBJ1-5; D not resolved. The germline CDR1 and CDR2 sequences are LNHDA and SQIVND (reference sequence). CDR3 length equals 15 residues. V gave up 6 bases and J gave up 2 bases, with 14 bases separating them. The CDR3, as DNA: TGTGCCAGTAGGATGGACCGAAATCGCAATCAGCCCCAGCATTTT. This encodes CASRMDRNRNQPQHF.

This chain links TRBV6-1 with TRBJ1-5; D is unclear. Germline CDR1 is MNHNS and CDR2 is SASEGT. The length of the CDR3 is 12 residues. Trimming took 6 bases from V and 7 from J, leaving 10 bases between them. The CDR3 DNA is TGTGCCAGCAGACGGGAGAACCAGCCCCAGCATTTT. This translates into CASRRENQPQHF.

This clonotype was picked up many times. This chain links TRBV20-1 with TRBJ2-3; 7 bases line up with TRBD2. CDR3 length: 15 residues. Unmatched junction bases numbered 14, after V lost 2 bases and J lost 9 bases. CDR1 DFQATT and CDR2 SNEGSKA come from the germline V gene (reference sequence). The CDR3 DNA reads as TGCAGTGCTAGATCCTCGGGGGGTGGGGTCGACACGCAGTATTTT. Its translation: CSARSSGGGVDTQYF.

This clonotype showed up just a few times. This CDR3 reads CASSWGLKGDTQYF. The CDR3 DNA sequence: TGTGCCAGCAGCTGGGGACTGAAGGGGGATACGCAGTATTTT. J is TRBJ2-3 and V is TRBV11-2; a possible D gene is TRBD2 (6 bases). This CDR3 is built from 14 residues. With 4 bases removed from V and 6 bases from J, the gap between germline ends came to 14 bases. Germline CDR1 SGHAT, CDR2 FQNNGV.

In its sample, this clonotype was seen a few times. CDR3 in amino acids: CAWSASEKLFF. The CDR3 coding sequence is TGTGCCTGGAGTGCCTCAGAAAAACTGTTTTTT. The chain joins TRBV30 to TRBJ1-4; D is unclear. This CDR3 has 11 residues. The germline V and J ends were trimmed by 1 base and 8 bases, with 5 bases remaining between them. Germline CDR1 and CDR2: GTSNPN and SVGIG (reference sequence).

This clonotype was observed at least ten times. The V call is TRBV11-2, the J call TRBJ2-5; D uncertain. Looked up from germline, CDR1 is SGHAT and CDR2 is FQNNGV. Trimming removed 1 base at V and 5 bases at J, with 11 bases between. The CDR3 is 14 amino acids. For the CDR3, the DNA is TGTGCCAGCAGCTTAGGGCTACCAGCCGAGACCCAGTACTTC. This translates into CASSLGLPAETQYF.

The rearrangement uses TRBV5-1 and TRBJ2-5, with 7 positions matching TRBD1. Germline trimming cut 3 bases from V and 5 bases from J; bases unmatched to any gene: 7. The CDR3 covers 14 residues. CDR1 SGHRS and CDR2 YFSETQ come from the germline V gene. The CDR3 is CASSSPGGYETQYF. CDR3 nucleotide sequence: TGCGCCAGCAGCTCCCCAGGGGGATACGAGACCCAGTACTTC.

This rearrangement joins TRBV6-5 to TRBJ2-5; D is ambiguous. Germline V gene sequence: CDR1 MNHEY, CDR2 SVGAGI. CDR3 size: 14 residues. Trimming removed 1 base from V and 1 base from J, with 7 bases in between. The CDR3 DNA sequence: TGTGCCAGCAGTTACTGGCTGCCCCAAGAGACCCAGTACTTC. Amino acid sequence: CASSYWLPQETQYF.

In this sample, this clonotype turned up many times. This chain links TRBV5-1 with TRBJ2-2, with D possibly being TRBD1 (6 bases). The germline gives CDR1 SGHRS, CDR2 YFSETQ. This CDR3 region has 16 residues. Trimming took 4 bases from V and 0 from J, leaving 13 bases between them. CDR3 DNA: TGCGCCAGCAGCCCGGACAGTTTTACGAACACCGGGGAGCTGTTTTTT. Protein sequence: CASSPDSFTNTGELFF.

This clonotype has ten or more counts. This chain connects TRBV20-1 to TRBJ2-2; TRBD2 matches 8 bases. CDR3 length: 17 residues. Trimming removed 0 bases from V and 2 bases from J; junction bases left unmatched: 8. The germline V gene encodes CDR1 DFQATT and CDR2 SNEGSKA (reference sequence). The CDR3: CSARDPGRGANTGELFF. CDR3 in DNA: TGCAGTGCTAGAGACCCGGGGCGGGGGGCCAACACCGGGGAGCTGTTTTTT.

The rearrangement links TRBV20-1 to TRBJ2-7; no definite D call. This CDR3 has 13 residues. The V end lost 3 bases, the J end lost 4 bases, and 13 bases lay between the germline ends. Germline CDR1 DFQATT, CDR2 SNEGSKA (reference sequence). CDR3: CSASGWFEYEQYF. The CDR3 coding sequence is TGCAGTGCTAGTGGCTGGTTCGAATACGAGCAGTACTTC.

This clonotype was counted between two and nine times. The V and J genes are TRBV7-2 and TRBJ1-1; 9 positions match TRBD1. This CDR3 is built from 15 residues. Looked up from germline, CDR1 is SGHTA and CDR2 is FQGNSA. The V segment lost 5 bases and the J segment 4 bases; nucleotides outside the gene matches: 8. The CDR3 reads CASSLDRGGLTEAFF. The CDR3 DNA sequence: TGTGCCAGCAGCCTCGACAGGGGGGGGCTCACTGAAGCTTTCTTT.

This clonotype was counted a few times. The gene calls are TRBV7-8 and TRBJ2-1, with 12 bases lining up with TRBD2. Germline CDR1 and CDR2: SGHVS and FQNEAQ. This CDR3 region has 18 residues. V dropped 5 bases and J dropped 0; count of bases not matched to a gene: 8. The CDR3 DNA is TGTGCCAGCAGCCGGACTAGCGGGATCTTCAGCTCCTACAATGAGCAGTTCTTC. Encoded protein: CASSRTSGIFSSYNEQFF.

The J gene is TRBJ1-1, the V gene TRBV4-2; D is undetermined. Germline CDR1 reads LGHNA; CDR2 reads YNFKEQ. V lost 4 bases to trimming and J lost 4 bases, with 16 bases between them. CDR3 size: 15 residues. CDR3 bases: TGTGCCAGCAGCCCCCCAGGAGTTTCGGGCACTGAAGCTTTCTTT. Translating it yields CASSPPGVSGTEAFF.

For the CDR3, the DNA is TGCGCCAGCAGCACTATGACAGGGGGGAACTATGGCTACACCTTC. The encoded protein is CASSTMTGGNYGYTF. The chain links TRBV5-1 to TRBJ1-2; 9 bases fit TRBD1. The CDR3 contains 15 residues. V was clipped by 4 bases and J by 2 bases; unmatched bases: 6. Germline V gene data show CDR1 as SGHRS and CDR2 as YFSETQ.

In this sample, this clonotype turned up a few times. CDR3 nucleotides: TGTGCCAGCAGCTTCTCCGGGACAGTGGTAACCGGGGAGCTGTTTTTT. This gives the protein CASSFSGTVVTGELFF. V gene TRBV11-3 combines with J gene TRBJ2-2, with TRBD1 matching 7 bases. J gave up 5 bases and V 3 bases, and 9 bases lay outside the gene matches. Germline V gene lookup returns CDR1 SGHNT and CDR2 YENEEA. The CDR3 runs 16 residues. The full variable domain, rest sourced from reference TRBV11-3 and TRBJ2-2, is EAGVVQSPRYKIIEKKQPVAFWCNPISGHNTLYWYLQNLGQGPELLIRYENEEAVDDSQLPKDRFSAERLKGVDSTLKIQPAELGDSAVYLCASSFSGTVVTGELFFGEGSRLTVL.